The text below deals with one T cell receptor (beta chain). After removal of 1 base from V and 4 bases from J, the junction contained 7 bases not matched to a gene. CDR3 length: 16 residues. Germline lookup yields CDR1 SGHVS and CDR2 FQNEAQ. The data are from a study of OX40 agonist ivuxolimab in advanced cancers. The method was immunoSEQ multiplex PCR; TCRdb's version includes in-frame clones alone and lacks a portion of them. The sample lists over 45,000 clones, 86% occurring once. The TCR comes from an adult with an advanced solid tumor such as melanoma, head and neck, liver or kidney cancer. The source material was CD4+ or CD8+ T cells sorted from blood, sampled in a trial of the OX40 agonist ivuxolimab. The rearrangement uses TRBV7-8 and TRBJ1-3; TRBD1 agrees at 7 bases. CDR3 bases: TGTGCCAGCAGCTTAGGACAGGGTGGCCCAGGAAACACCATATATTTT. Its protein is CASSLGQGGPGNTIYF.